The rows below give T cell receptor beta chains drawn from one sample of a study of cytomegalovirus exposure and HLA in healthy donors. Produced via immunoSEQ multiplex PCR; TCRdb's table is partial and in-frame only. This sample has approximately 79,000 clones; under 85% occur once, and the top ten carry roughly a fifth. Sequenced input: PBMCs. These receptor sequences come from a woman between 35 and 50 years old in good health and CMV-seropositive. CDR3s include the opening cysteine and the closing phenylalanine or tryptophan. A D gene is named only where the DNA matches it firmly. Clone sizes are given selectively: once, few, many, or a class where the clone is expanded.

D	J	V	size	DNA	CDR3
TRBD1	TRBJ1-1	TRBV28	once	TGTGCCAGCAGCGCGGCAAGGGGGACAGTCACTGAAGCTTTCTTT	CASSAARGTVTEAFF
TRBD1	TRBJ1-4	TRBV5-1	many	TGCGCCAGCAGCCCGGGGACAGGGGGGGACGAAAAACTGTTTTTT	CASSPGTGGDEKLFF
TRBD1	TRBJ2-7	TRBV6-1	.	TGTGCCAGCAGGGCACCGGGACAGCCACCCTACGAGCAGTACTTC	CASRAPGQPPYEQYF
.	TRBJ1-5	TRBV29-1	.	TGCAGCGTTGTGGCAGAGGGCAATCAGCCCCAGCATTTT	CSVVAEGNQPQHF
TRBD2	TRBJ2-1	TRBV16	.	TGTGCCAGCAGCGAAAAGCGGGGGGGCGCCTACAATGAGCAGTTCTTC	CASSEKRGGAYNEQFF
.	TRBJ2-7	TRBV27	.	TGTGCCAGCTCTCGGAGAAACCACCCATCCTACGAGCAGTACTTC	CASSRRNHPSYEQYF
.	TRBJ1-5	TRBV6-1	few	TGTGCCAGCAGTCAGGGAAATCAGCCCCAGCATTTT	CASSQGNQPQHF
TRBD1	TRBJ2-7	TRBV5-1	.	TGCGCCAGCAGCTACCCGGGACAGGGGTCCTACGAGCAGTACTTC	CASSYPGQGSYEQYF
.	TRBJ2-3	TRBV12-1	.	TGTGCCAGCAGCCCCGACAGGGTATGCACAGATACGCAGTATTTT	CASSPDRVCTDTQYF
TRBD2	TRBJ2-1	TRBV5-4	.	TGTGCCAGCAGCTCACGGGGGGGCCCCGGTGACCGGTTCTTC	CASSSRGGPGDRFF
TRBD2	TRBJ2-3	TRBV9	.	TGTGCCAGCACATCCGGACTAGCGGGATTCACAGATACGCAGTATTTT	CASTSGLAGFTDTQYF
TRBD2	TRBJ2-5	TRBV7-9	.	TGTGCCAGCAGTTCGACTAGCGGGAGGGCCCGAGAGACCCAGTACTTC	CASSSTSGRARETQYF
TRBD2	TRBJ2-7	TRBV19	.	TGTGCCAGTAGTCCGGCGGGAGGCGACTACGAGCAGTACTTC	CASSPAGGDYEQYF
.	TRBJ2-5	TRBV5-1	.	TGCGCCAGCAGCTTGGAGATAGGCGGTACTCAAGAGACCCAGTACTTC	CASSLEIGGTQETQYF
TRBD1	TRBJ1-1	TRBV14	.	TGTGCCAGCAGCCCTAGGACAGGGGGTCTGAGCACTGAAGCTTTCTTT	CASSPRTGGLSTEAFF